Below, one T cell receptor (beta chain) is given with its context. The antigen is undetermined. The sample belongs to a study of T cells expressing NK-cell markers. TCR beta cDNA was generated via 5'RACE template switching incorporating UMIs. TCRdb re-called the 5' RACE reads and shows each CDR3 protein once, DNA omitted. The sample spans 140,000 to 150,000 distinct CDR3 sequences; the ten largest clones claim roughly 12%. The CDR3 consists of 15 residues. Germline V gene sequence: CDR1 LGHNA, CDR2 YNFKEQ. Study-level findings and limits: These clonotypes, the leaders elsewhere, also led the CD3+CD56-NKG2C+ fraction in four donors. Six donors had dominant NKG2C+ clonotypes that comprised roughly 1.0-8% of their CD8+ T cells. No clear determination of HCMV specificity was made for expanded NKG2C+ T cell clones.

This sequence joins TRBV4-2 and TRBJ1-1. Sequencing used blood T cells: a sorted CD56 or NKG2C T cell subset, CD4+ or CD8+ T cells, or bulk PBMC T cells (not recorded which). This clonotype was obtained from a man aged 18 to 29 in good health. The CDR3 loop reads CASSQERWPNTEAFF.